This T cell receptor beta chain was retrieved from a study of cytomegalovirus exposure and HLA in healthy donors (dated by TCRdb to about 2017). For the wider study: The 500 to 700 repertoires of the first cohort and the 120 validation repertoires were produced on the same platform, according to a later analysis. The study aimed to test whether cataloging public T cell receptors could reveal signatures of past pathogen exposure. A separate validation cohort of over a hundred different subjects was used in addition to the 666-subject first cohort. The study combined high-throughput TCR immunosequencing, statistical association of individual TCRs with disease status, and machine learning to predict cytomegalovirus infection status. The investigation overall reported the following: In the study, some 180 TCR beta chains were listed as associated with cytomegalovirus. It was suggested by the authors that the approach could potentially be generalized to other disease states and immunological phenotypes. In a later analysis, TCRs clustered in the first cohort were found to also tend to co-occur in the 130 or so validation repertoires, with 85% to 95% of cluster scores above 0. The validation cohort had no HLA typing available for a later analysis, so co-occurrence within that cohort was assessed over all 120 or so repertoires. A few of the identified cytomegalovirus-associated TCR beta chains were confirmed in vitro to be specific for cytomegalovirus antigens. While some public TCRs were present in many individuals, most TCR sequences turned up only very rarely across donors. Cytomegalovirus status was reported to be diagnosed by the classifier with high specificity and sensitivity in both the original and validation cohorts.

The library was prepared using the immunoSEQ multiplex PCR assay. Per the original workflow: A statistical classification framework was built to diagnose cytomegalovirus status from the catalog of TCR beta chain sequences. Drawn from immuneACCESS, this table holds only the in-frame rearrangements with V and J called that TCRdb kept. Clones are partly lost; checked studies trace under half to an unresolved V gene and leave the rest unexplained. V and J calls and clone size come straight from that table; D and trimming were deduced from the DNA. For this sample there are approximately 230,000 clones; roughly 90% appear just once. Jointly, the top ten make up around 11% of the sample. Details on this clone: This receptor's antigen is unknown. No per-base quality is available; no much larger clone lies one base away.

The donors were included in the validation cohort of 100 to 150 subjects, a group kept apart from the approximately 650-subject first cohort. CDR1 and CDR2 are drawn from the germline V gene: MNHEY, SVGAGI. V gives up 0 bases and J gives up 1 base, and the segment between their germline ends measures 7 bases. The CDR3 spans 15 residues, from the cysteine through the phenylalanine. Kept here is only the CDR3 DNA, which spans 45 bases and is read in frame from base 1. The sequencing input was PBMCs. The V and J segments used are TRBV6-5 and TRBJ1-5, with the D gene uncertain. The clonotype was recovered from a man between 18 and 29 years old in good health and CMV-seropositive. The DNA sequence follows: TGTGCCAGCAGTTACTCTAGGTTCAGCAATCAGCCCCAGCATTTT. Its protein product is CASSYSRFSNQPQHF.